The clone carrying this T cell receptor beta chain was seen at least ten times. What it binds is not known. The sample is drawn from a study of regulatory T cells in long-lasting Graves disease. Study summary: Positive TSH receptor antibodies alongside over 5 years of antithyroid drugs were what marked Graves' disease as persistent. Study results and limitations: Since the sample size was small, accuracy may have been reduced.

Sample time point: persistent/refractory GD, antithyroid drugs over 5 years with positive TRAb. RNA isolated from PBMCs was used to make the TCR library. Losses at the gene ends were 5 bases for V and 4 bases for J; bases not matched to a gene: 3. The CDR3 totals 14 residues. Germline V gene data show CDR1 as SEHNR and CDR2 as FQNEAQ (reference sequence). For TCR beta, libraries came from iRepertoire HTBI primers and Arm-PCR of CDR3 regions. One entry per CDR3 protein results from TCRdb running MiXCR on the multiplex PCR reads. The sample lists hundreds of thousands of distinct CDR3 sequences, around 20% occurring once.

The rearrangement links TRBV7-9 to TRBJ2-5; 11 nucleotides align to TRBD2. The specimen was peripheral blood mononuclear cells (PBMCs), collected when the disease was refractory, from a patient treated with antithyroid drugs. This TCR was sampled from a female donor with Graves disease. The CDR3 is CASSAGLAGETQYF. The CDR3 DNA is TGTGCCAGCAGCGCAGGACTAGCGGGAGAGACCCAGTACTTC.